A single sample gave rise to the 12 T cell receptor beta chains below, sequenced in a study of blood T cell repertoires in COVID-19. Some clones are missing from TCRdb's copy, which holds only in-frame ones; the method was immunoSEQ multiplex PCR. The table records about 70,000 clones, around four fifths of them present only once. The sequencing input was peripheral blood. The origin of the receptors is a human donor in a cohort sampled during active COVID-19.

DNA of the CDR3: TGTGCCAGCAGTTTATTCCCCGGGGGGACGGCCAAAAACATTCAGTACTTC. It specifies CASSLFPGGTAKNIQYF. The rearrangement links TRBV27 to TRBJ2-4, with TRBD2 identical over 7 bases. J was trimmed by 1 base and V by 1 base; bases with no gene match: 7. The CDR3 length is 17 residues. Germline V gene data show CDR1 as MNHEY and CDR2 as SMNVEV (reference sequence).

In this sample, this clone turned up once. The chain carries TRBV19 and TRBJ2-2, with 9 positions matching TRBD1. This CDR3 is built from 18 residues. Trimming at V came to 7 bases and at J to 3 bases, leaving 15 bases not matched to a gene. CDR1 and CDR2 from the germline V gene are LNHDA and SQIVND (reference sequence). The CDR3 nucleotides read TGTGCCAGTAAAAAAGGGCCGATCGACAGGGGGTACACCGGGGAGCTGTTTTTT. Translation gives CASKKGPIDRGYTGELFF.

The J gene is TRBJ2-7, the V gene TRBV5-1, with D possibly being TRBD2 (7 bases). This CDR3 comprises 14 residues. V lost 3 bases and J 6 bases, leaving 16 bases between the germline ends. Germline loops: CDR1 SGHRS, CDR2 YFSETQ. The CDR3 nucleotides read TGCGCCAGCAGCTGGGCCCCGGGGGGCGGCGAGCAGTACTTC. It translates to CASSWAPGGGEQYF. The complete variable domain, with remaining parts taken from reference TRBV5-1 and TRBJ2-7, reads KAGVTQTPRYLIKTRGQQVTLSCSPISGHRSVSWYQQTPGQGLQFLFEYFSETQRNKGNFPGRFSGRQFSNSRSEMNVSTLELGDSALYLCASSWAPGGGEQYFGPGTRLTVT.

This rearrangement joins TRBV7-3 to TRBJ2-3; D possibly corresponds to TRBD2 (6 bases). This CDR3 is built from 19 residues. The germline V gene has CDR1 SGHTA and CDR2 FQGTGA. Trimming stripped 0 bases from V and 2 bases from J, with 21 bases between. CDR3 DNA: TGTGCCAGCAGCTTAACGGGCCAGCGATGGCGGGGAAACACAGATACGCAGTATTTT. Encoded protein: CASSLTGQRWRGNTDTQYF. The full variable domain, completed using reference TRBV7-3 and TRBJ2-3, is GAGVSQTPSNKVTEKGKYVELRCDPISGHTALYWYRQSLGQGPEFLIYFQGTGAADDSGLPNDRFFAVRPEGSVSTLKIQRTERGDSAVYLCASSLTGQRWRGNTDTQYFGPGTRLTVL.

The gene calls are TRBV7-6 and TRBJ2-3, with 10 bases that match TRBD2. The CDR3 spans 17 residues. In germline, CDR1 is SGHVS, CDR2 FNYEAQ. V lost 2 bases, J lost 6 bases, and 11 bases stayed unmatched. The CDR3 DNA sequence: TGTGCCAGCAGCTTAAGAGCGGGGGGGCCAGGTCGCGATACGCAGTATTTT. It translates to CASSLRAGGPGRDTQYF.

The chain joins TRBV2 to TRBJ1-6, with unresolved D. The CDR3 runs 15 residues. Germline V gene sequence: CDR1 SNHLY, CDR2 FYNNEI. V gave up 0 bases and J gave up 5 bases, with 8 bases separating them. The CDR3, as DNA: TGTGCCAGCAGTGAAGCAGGACTTAATAATTCACCCCTCCACTTT. Protein product: CASSEAGLNNSPLHF.

This clone occurred a few times. This rearrangement joins TRBV6-6 to TRBJ2-7; D may be TRBD2 (7 bases). The CDR3 spans 13 residues. The V end lost 2 bases, the J end lost 4 bases, and 9 bases lay between the germline ends. Germline V gene sequence: CDR1 MNHNY, CDR2 SVGAGI (reference sequence). The CDR3 region has the DNA TGTGCCAGCAGTTACAGGGGGGGGTACGAGCAGTACTTC. Protein sequence: CASSYRGGYEQYF.

This clone has at least ten counts. V usage is TRBV9 and J usage is TRBJ2-2, with D possibly TRBD2 on 5 matching bases. V lost 4 bases and J 3 bases, leaving 19 bases between the germline ends. CDR3 length: 17 residues. From germline, CDR1 is SGDLS and CDR2 YYNGEE. The CDR3 DNA follows: TGTGCCAGCAGCACTCCCTTTAGCGCGGCGGACACCGGGGAGCTGTTTTTT. This encodes CASSTPFSAADTGELFF.

V gene TRBV7-2 combines with J gene TRBJ1-3, with TRBD1 identical over 7 bases. V lost 0 bases to trimming and J lost 4 bases; unmatched junction nucleotides: 3. CDR3 length: 15 residues. Germline lookup yields CDR1 SGHTA and CDR2 FQGNSA. The CDR3 coding sequence is TGTGCCAGCAGCTTAGCGACAGGGTTGGGAAACACCATATATTTT. Translated: CASSLATGLGNTIYF.

The CDR3 protein is CASSSTGFSPLHF. CDR3 bases: TGCGCCAGCAGCTCTACAGGGTTTTCACCCCTCCACTTT. This chain links TRBV5-1 with TRBJ1-6, with a weak D call TRBD1 (6 bases). Germline V gene lookup returns CDR1 SGHRS and CDR2 YFSETQ. CDR3 length: 13 amino acids. V lost 3 bases, J lost 9 bases, and 10 bases lay in between.

This clone was seen more than once but under ten times. The gene calls are TRBV23-1 and TRBJ2-7; the D gene is possibly TRBD2 (5 bases). TRBV23-1 is filed as an ORF, its function uncertain. Between the trimmed V and J ends, which lost 2 bases and 0 bases, there was a span of 5 bases. CDR3 length: 13 residues. CDR3: CASSQGSSYEQYF. The DNA for the CDR3 is TGCGCCAGCAGTCAAGGGAGCTCCTACGAGCAGTACTTC.

This clone was detected only once. V and J are TRBV6-1 and TRBJ2-7; D not resolved. The germline CDR1 and CDR2 sequences are MNHNS and SASEGT. Trimming took off 1 base at V and 3 bases at J, with 10 bases between the two ends. This CDR3 is 14 amino acids long. CDR3 sequence reads: CASSEGQIGYEQYF. CDR3 coding DNA: TGTGCCAGCAGTGAAGGACAAATAGGCTACGAGCAGTACTTC.